Presented here are 7 T cell receptor beta chains from one specimen sequenced in a study of cytomegalovirus exposure and HLA in healthy donors. PCR amplification relied on 60 Vbeta primers (plus 13 Jbeta primers). Profiled with immunoSEQ multiplex PCR; TCRdb holds only in-frame clones, not every one. The sample includes over 110,000 clones, 82% of them seen just once. The sample taken for sequencing was PBMCs. These receptors were obtained from a male donor in good health and CMV-seronegative.

Only a few counts were recorded for this clone. V is TRBV29-1 and J is TRBJ2-3, with TRBD1 matching over 8 bases. This CDR3 has 14 residues. The J segment lost 5 bases and the V segment lost 4 bases, leaving 8 bases of the junction unmatched. Germline assignment: CDR1 SQVTM and CDR2 ANQGSEA. The CDR3 region is CSVGVGQVGDTQYF. In nucleotides, the CDR3 is TGCAGCGTTGGGGTGGGACAGGTTGGAGATACGCAGTATTTT.

The rearrangement links TRBV2 to TRBJ2-3; 8 nucleotides line up with TRBD2. V gave up 8 bases and J gave up 2 bases; unmatched junction bases: 9. This CDR3 is built from 15 residues. Germline values: CDR1 SNHLY, CDR2 FYNNEI. CDR3 DNA sequence: TGTGCCAGCTCCGGCGGGGGGACTATCACAGATACGCAGTATTTT. Translation gives CASSGGGTITDTQYF.

This rearrangement joins TRBV4-3 to TRBJ2-7, with 8 positions matching TRBD1. The length of the CDR3 is 14 residues. The V and J ends lost 0 bases and 3 bases, in that order; junction bases with no gene match: 1. Germline V CDR1 and CDR2: LGHNA, YSLEER. This CDR3 reads CASSQEQGGYEQYF. The CDR3 DNA sequence: TGCGCCAGCAGCCAAGAACAGGGGGGCTACGAGCAGTACTTC.

The chain recombines TRBV7-3 with TRBJ2-1, with 7 bases lining up with TRBD1. The ends lost 4 bases at V and 5 bases at J; junction bases unmatched: 8. In germline, CDR1 is SGHTA, CDR2 FQGTGA. The CDR3 consists of 15 residues. The CDR3 sequence is CASSSRDSVNNEQFF. CDR3 nucleotides: TGTGCCAGCAGCTCCCGGGACAGCGTTAACAATGAGCAGTTCTTC.

This clone has just a few counts. CDR3 nucleotide sequence: TGTGCCAGCAGCTTAGCGGGGCTGACTAGCGGGAGGGCAGTGACCCAGTACTTC. Its protein product is CASSLAGLTSGRAVTQYF. The rearrangement links TRBV7-6 to TRBJ2-5; 14 bases align to TRBD2. CDR1 is SGHVS, CDR2 FNYEAQ, per germline. Trimming at V came to 0 bases and at J to 7 bases, leaving 10 bases not matched to a gene. The CDR3 is made up of 18 amino acids.

To note about this clone: The same CDR3 arises from other DNA sequences in this sample as well. This chain joins TRBV11-3 and TRBJ2-5, with a tentative D call TRBD2 (5 bases). V lost 3 bases, J lost 2 bases, and 13 bases lay in between. Germline-derived CDR1 and CDR2 are SGHNT and YENEEA. The CDR3 runs 15 residues. CDR3 nucleotides: TGTGCCAGCAGCTTGGGAGTTTCGGGGCAAGAGACCCAGTACTTC. Its protein product is CASSLGVSGQETQYF.

This clone was seen a handful of times. The chain carries TRBV4-1 and TRBJ2-3; no clear D gene. Germline V CDR1 and CDR2: MGHRA, YSYEKL. The CDR3 runs 14 residues. Trimming took off 0 bases at V and 2 bases at J, with 6 bases between the two ends. CDR3 residues: CASSQDSHTDTQYF. The DNA for the CDR3 is TGCGCCAGCAGCCAAGATTCCCACACAGATACGCAGTATTTT.